This TCR beta chain is drawn from a study of Graves' ophthalmopathy and Graves' hyperthyroidism. Findings of the study overall: Researchers report that a 13-signature model separated ophthalmopathy from stable hyperthyroidism, posting around 86% sensitivity and 75% to 84% specificity.

Clinical symptoms, serum thyroxine, TRAb, thyroid ultrasound and orbital computed tomography determined diagnosis. PBMCs originated in 7.5 to 10 ml of fresh peripheral blood. CDR3 size: 17 residues. Per the germline V gene, CDR1 is MNHNS and CDR2 is SASEGT. Trimming removed 5 bases at V and 0 bases at J, with 14 bases between. Transcripts of RNA were the source for amplifying TCR beta CDR3 regions. The first round was an RT-PCR with HTBI primers, and the second round was a multiplex PCR. MiXCR, applied by TCRdb to the multiplex PCR reads, yields one record per CDR3 protein. The sample consists of approximately 500,000 distinct CDR3 sequences, roughly 14% of them appearing once. In its sample, this clonotype was seen many times. Antigen unknown.

The source is a woman aged 30 to 39 with Graves' ophthalmopathy. Sequences were obtained from blood. The chain carries TRBV6-1 and TRBJ1-6; D possibly corresponds to TRBD1 (6 bases). Here the CDR3 DNA reads TGTGCCAGCAGTCAACAGGGCCCGTTCTCCTATAATTCACCCCTCCACTTT. Protein product: CASSQQGPFSYNSPLHF.